The source of this T cell receptor (beta chain) is a study of OX40 agonist ivuxolimab in advanced cancers. The overall study: Ivuxolimab is a fully human IgG2 antibody that activates OX40 (CD134). Melanoma, hepatocellular carcinoma, head and neck or renal cell cancer occurred in dose-escalation patients.

Assay: immunoSEQ multiplex PCR; the TCRdb copy retains only in-frame clones and omits some. This sample has 52,000 or so clones; 88% occur once, and the top ten carry 11%. Germline CDR1 and CDR2: SGHRS and YFSETQ. The CDR3 extends over 17 amino acids. V shed 4 bases, J shed 4 bases, and the junction held 14 bases outside the gene matches. The receptor's source is an adult with an advanced solid tumor such as melanoma, head and neck, liver or kidney cancer. The V call is TRBV5-1, the J call TRBJ2-5; 9 bases are shared with TRBD2. Material: CD4+ or CD8+ T cells sorted from blood, obtained in a trial of the OX40 agonist ivuxolimab. CDR3 in DNA: TGCGCCAGCAGCCTTGCGAGCGGGGGGCCTGCCGGAGAGACCCAGTACTTC. This codes for CASSLASGGPAGETQYF.